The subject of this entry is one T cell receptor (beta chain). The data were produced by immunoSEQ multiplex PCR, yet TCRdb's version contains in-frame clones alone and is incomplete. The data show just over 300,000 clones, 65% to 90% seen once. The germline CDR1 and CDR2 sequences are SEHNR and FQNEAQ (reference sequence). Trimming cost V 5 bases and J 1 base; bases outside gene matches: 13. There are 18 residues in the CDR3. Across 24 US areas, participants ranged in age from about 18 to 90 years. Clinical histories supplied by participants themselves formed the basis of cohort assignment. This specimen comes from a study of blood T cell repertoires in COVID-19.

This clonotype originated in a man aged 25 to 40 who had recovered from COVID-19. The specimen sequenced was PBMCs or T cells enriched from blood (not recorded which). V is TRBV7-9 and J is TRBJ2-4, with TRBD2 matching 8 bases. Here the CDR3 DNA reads TGTGCCAGCAGCCCCCGGGACGGGAGGGCCATCGCCAAAAACATTCAGTACTTC. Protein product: CASSPRDGRAIAKNIQYF.